This note documents a single TCR beta chain sequence. These data are taken from a study of blood T cell repertoires in COVID-19. Study context: The United States, Italy and Spain were the sources of the acute and convalescent COVID-19 samples.

Repertoires were generated with immunoSEQ multiplex PCR, while TCRdb's copy carries only in-frame clones and drops some. The profile covers roughly 250,000 clones, with approximately 91% appearing a single time and 2.1% taken by the ten largest. Trimming cost V 7 bases and J 4 bases; bases outside gene matches: 8. This CDR3 comprises 14 residues. From germline, CDR1 is SNHLY and CDR2 FYNNEI. This sequence joins TRBV2 and TRBJ2-7; 9 nucleotides match TRBD1. The TCR sequence derives from a woman aged 40 to 50 who had recovered from COVID-19. Sequencing used peripheral blood. This chain's CDR3 is CASTRTGARYEQYF. DNA of the CDR3: TGTGCCAGCACCAGGACAGGGGCGCGTTACGAGCAGTACTTC.